The 32 T cell receptor beta chains in this list originate from one sample, sequenced in a study of identical twins. In TCRdb, the 5' RACE reads were re-called with MiXCR into one record per CDR3 protein. This sample has hundreds of thousands of distinct CDR3 sequences, with 5.5% to 6.5% found just once. Sequenced material: naive T cells sorted from blood. All receptors come from a man between 18 and 35 years old in good health.

This clonotype came up many times. The junction and the germline gene differ at one end; a read error may be behind it. This chain uses TRBV7-2 with TRBJ2-7; D not resolved. Germline lookup yields CDR1 SGHTA and CDR2 FQGNSA. There are 12 residues in the CDR3. The CDR3 sequence: CASSLALYEQYF. The CDR3 nucleotides read TGTGCCAGCAGTTTAGCCCTTTACGAGCAGTACTTC.

The chain couples TRBV20-1 to TRBJ2-2; tentatively, D is TRBD1 (6 bases). Germline CDR1 and CDR2: DFQATT and SNEGSKA (reference sequence). Trimming took 0 bases from V and 3 from J, leaving 11 bases between them. The CDR3 is made up of 15 amino acids. CDR3 bases: TGCAGTGCTAGAGACGGACGGACAGACACCGGGGAGCTGTTTTTT. Translation gives CSARDGRTDTGELFF.

In its sample, this clonotype was seen a few times. The chain carries TRBV20-1 and TRBJ2-1; 7 bases align to TRBD2. The V and J ends lost 3 bases and 10 bases, in that order; junction bases with no gene match: 6. This CDR3 comprises 12 residues. CDR1 and CDR2 from the germline V gene are DFQATT and SNEGSKA (reference sequence). The CDR3 loop reads CSASRTSSEQFF. The DNA for the CDR3 is TGCAGTGCTAGTCGGACTAGTTCCGAGCAGTTCTTC.

The chain couples TRBV5-1 to TRBJ2-3; TRBD1 is a possible D gene (6 bases). Per the germline V gene, CDR1 is SGHRS and CDR2 is YFSETQ. V shed 0 bases and J shed 4 bases, with 9 bases lying between them. The CDR3 is made up of 14 amino acids. The CDR3 DNA is TGCGCCAGCAGCTTGGGACAGGACGCAGATACGCAGTATTTT. Protein product: CASSLGQDADTQYF.

This clonotype was seen once. Germline is not matched at one junction end, which may reflect a read error. The chain employs TRBV29-1 and TRBJ2-1, with TRBD1 identical over 7 bases. The CDR3 runs to 12 residues. Per germline, CDR1 SQVTM and CDR2 ANQGSEA. The CDR3 is CSFEGAQGKQFF. The CDR3 DNA follows: TGCAGCTTTGAAGGGGCACAGGGGAAGCAGTTCTTC.

This clonotype has at least ten counts. The chain is built from TRBV11-2 and TRBJ2-3, with 11 nucleotides matching TRBD2. Germline CDR1 SGHAT, CDR2 FQNNGV. After removal of 0 bases from V and 3 bases from J, the junction contained 5 bases not matched to a gene. CDR3 length: 17 amino acids. As DNA, the CDR3 is TGTGCCAGCAGCTTAGAATTAAGACTAGCGGGAACAGATACGCAGTATTTT. This sequence encodes CASSLELRLAGTDTQYF.

The chain carries TRBV24-1 and TRBJ2-1; D unclear. The CDR3 is 16 residues long. Germline values: CDR1 KGHDR, CDR2 SFDVKD. V was trimmed by 0 bases and J by 7 bases, leaving 15 bases between them. The CDR3 region is CATSDLKTQLRNEQFF. For the CDR3, the DNA is TGTGCCACCAGTGATTTGAAGACCCAACTTAGAAATGAGCAGTTCTTC.

In this sample, this clonotype turned up many times. This chain connects TRBV27 to TRBJ2-7, with 7 positions matching TRBD1. There are 14 residues in the CDR3. Trimming took 4 bases from V and 11 from J; bases not matched to a gene: 14. Germline loops: CDR1 MNHEY, CDR2 SMNVEV (reference sequence). The CDR3 sequence: CASSSFAGVTGEYV. CDR3 DNA: TGTGCCAGCAGTTCGTTTGCAGGGGTAACAGGGGAGTACGTC.

There are many counts of this clonotype. The rearrangement uses TRBV12-3 or TRBV12-4 and TRBJ2-5; D possibly matches TRBD1 or TRBD2 (5 bases each). Trimming pared 5 bases from V and 7 bases from J, leaving 11 bases between. This CDR3 has 12 residues. CDR3 residues: CASSRLGTTQYF. The CDR3 DNA reads as TGTGCCAGCAGTAGGCTTGGGACGACCCAGTACTTC.

The chain joins TRBV3-1 to TRBJ2-1, with 9 bases that match TRBD2. The germline gives CDR1 LGHDT, CDR2 YNNKEL (reference sequence). The V segment lost 2 bases and the J segment 9 bases; nucleotides outside the gene matches: 17. The CDR3 contains 18 residues. CDR3 amino acids: CASSQTPPGTSSLREQFF. CDR3 in DNA: TGTGCCAGCAGCCAAACTCCACCCGGGACTAGCTCTCTCCGTGAGCAGTTCTTC.

This clonotype was counted many times. The genes are TRBV20-1 and TRBJ1-1; D may be TRBD1 (5 bases). Between the trimmed V and J ends, which lost 6 bases and 5 bases, there was a span of 7 bases. The CDR3 spans 10 residues. Per germline, CDR1 DFQATT and CDR2 SNEGSKA (reference sequence). In nucleotides, the CDR3 is TGCAGTGCCAGGGCTACTGAAGCTTTCTTT. It codes for CSARATEAFF.

Many counts were recorded for this clonotype. V and J are TRBV11-2 and TRBJ2-7; 7 nucleotides match TRBD1. Germline CDR1 and CDR2: SGHAT and FQNNGV. The J segment lost 2 bases and the V segment lost 6 bases, leaving 7 bases of the junction unmatched. There are 14 residues in the CDR3. The CDR3 DNA reads TGTGCCAGCAGGGTTTGGGACAGCGCCTACGAGCAGTACGTC. It is translated as CASRVWDSAYEQYV.

This clonotype appeared a few times. This chain connects TRBV5-1 to TRBJ2-7, with a tentative D call TRBD1 (5 bases). CDR3 size: 14 residues. CDR1 is SGHRS, CDR2 YFSETQ, per germline. Trimming shortened V by 3 bases and J by 0 bases, and 10 bases separated the two germline ends. Here the CDR3 reads CASSSSTDSYEQYF. CDR3 nucleotide sequence: TGCGCCAGCAGCTCCTCGACAGACTCCTACGAGCAGTACTTC.

The table lists this clonotype with a few counts. The chain employs TRBV21-1 and TRBJ2-5. TRBV21-1 is reported as a pseudogene. The CDR3 sequence is 16 residues long. CDR3 sequence (DNA): TGTGCCAGCAGCCCTAAGAGAACACCAGAAGCGGAGACCCAGTACTTC. This sequence encodes CASSPKRTPEAETQYF.

The chain has TRBV29-1 and TRBJ2-5; a weak D match, TRBD2 (5 bases). Trimming pared 6 bases from V and 4 bases from J, leaving 18 bases between. Germline CDR1 is SQVTM and CDR2 is ANQGSEA. The CDR3 consists of 14 residues. The CDR3 bases are TGCAGCGTCCTGGGTCGGGGAGAGCGAGAGACCCAGTACTTC. It is translated as CSVLGRGERETQYF.

This clonotype was found a few times. V and J are TRBV4-1 and TRBJ2-2; 9 bases align to TRBD1. After removal of 3 bases from V and 6 bases from J, the junction contained 8 bases not matched to a gene. The germline gives CDR1 MGHRA, CDR2 YSYEKL. The CDR3 sequence is 16 residues long. This CDR3 reads CASSQAGRQGAGELFF. In DNA, the CDR3 is TGCGCCAGCAGCCAGGCTGGGCGACAGGGGGCCGGGGAGCTGTTTTTT.

Points on this clonotype: A read error may be the cause here, since a much bigger clone is one base away. CDR3 nucleotides: TGTGCCAGCAGCTTAGATTGGGGGACTAGCTCCCACAATGAGCAGTTCTTC. This sequence encodes CASSLDWGTSSHNEQFF. This sequence joins TRBV11-2 and TRBJ2-1; 9 bases are a match to TRBD2. The CDR3 contains 17 residues. The germline V gene encodes CDR1 SGHAT and CDR2 FQNNGV.

The chain couples TRBV5-1 to TRBJ2-2; the match to TRBD1 covers 7 bases. Trimming removed 2 bases from V and 8 bases from J; junction bases left unmatched: 9. Per the germline V gene, CDR1 is SGHRS and CDR2 is YFSETQ. This CDR3 comprises 15 residues. This CDR3 reads CASSFLDRVSGELFF. For the CDR3, the DNA is TGCGCCAGCAGCTTCCTAGACAGGGTTTCGGGGGAGCTGTTTTTT.

This clonotype was counted many times. CDR3 nucleotide sequence: TGTGCCAGCACCAAACGGACAGCTGATAATTCACCCCTCCACTTT. Encoded protein: CASTKRTADNSPLHF. This chain uses TRBV12-3 or TRBV12-4 with TRBJ1-6, with D tentatively TRBD1 (6 bases). Between the trimmed V and J ends, which lost 7 bases and 5 bases, there was a span of 15 bases. The CDR3 extends over 15 amino acids.

This clonotype was observed many times. The genes are TRBV9 and TRBJ2-3; D might be TRBD2 (6 bases). Germline lookup yields CDR1 SGDLS and CDR2 YYNGEE. The CDR3 is made up of 15 amino acids. V was clipped by 0 bases and J by 5 bases, with 13 bases between them. CDR3 nucleotide sequence: TGTGCCAGCAGCGTAGCGGTCGGGACTGTAGATACGCAGTATTTT. This encodes CASSVAVGTVDTQYF.

This clonotype was counted between two and nine times. This chain uses TRBV7-2 with TRBJ2-7, with 7 positions matching TRBD2. V trimming: 7 bases; J trimming: 3 bases; junction bases outside the gene matches: 12. Per the germline V gene, CDR1 is SGHTA and CDR2 is FQGNSA. The CDR3 length is 15 residues. The CDR3 is CASTYRSGTVYEQYF. The CDR3 region has the DNA TGTGCCAGCACGTACCGCAGCGGGACCGTCTACGAGCAGTACTTC. The full variable domain, completed using reference TRBV7-2 and TRBJ2-7, is GAGVSQSPSNKVTEKGKDVELRCDPISGHTALYWYRQSLGQGLEFLIYFQGNSAPDKSGLPSDRFSAERTGGSVSTLTIQRTQQEDSAVYLCASTYRSGTVYEQYFGPGTRLTVT.

This clonotype was picked up a small number of times. V is TRBV29-1 and J is TRBJ1-2; 7 nucleotides line up with TRBD1. The CDR3 spans 14 residues. Germline V gives CDR1 SQVTM, CDR2 ANQGSEA. Losses at the gene ends were 0 bases for V and 2 bases for J; bases not matched to a gene: 3. In DNA, the CDR3 is TGCAGCGTTGAAGATAGGGGACAGAACTATGGCTACACCTTC. It encodes CSVEDRGQNYGYTF.

This clonotype was detected a few times. CDR3 in amino acids: CASSAFGHLGTEAFF. The CDR3, as DNA: TGTGCCAGCAGTGCTTTCGGACACCTGGGCACTGAAGCTTTCTTT. This rearrangement joins TRBV2 to TRBJ1-1; maybe TRBD1 (5 bases). Between the trimmed V and J ends, which lost 4 bases and 4 bases, there was a span of 16 bases. Germline CDR1 and CDR2: SNHLY and FYNNEI. The CDR3 totals 15 residues. Drawing the rest from reference TRBV2 and TRBJ1-1, the complete variable domain is EPEVTQTPSHQVTQMGQEVILRCVPISNHLYFYWYRQILGQKVEFLVSFYNNEISEKSEIFDDQFSVERPDGSNFTLKIRSTKLEDSAMYFCASSAFGHLGTEAFFGQGTRLTVV.

This clonotype was detected ten times or more. The chain recombines TRBV12-3 or TRBV12-4 with TRBJ2-3, with D possibly TRBD2 on 5 matching bases. Trimming stripped 4 bases from V and 0 bases from J, with 14 bases between. The CDR3 runs to 16 residues. The CDR3 sequence is CASSSYEGTSTDTQYF. CDR3 in DNA: TGTGCCAGCAGTTCCTATGAGGGCACGAGCACAGATACGCAGTATTTT.

V usage is TRBV20-1 and J usage is TRBJ2-3; weak D call: TRBD2 (5 bases). In germline, CDR1 is DFQATT, CDR2 SNEGSKA (reference sequence). V lost 2 bases to trimming and J lost 3 bases, with 12 bases between them. The CDR3 runs to 14 residues. The CDR3 region is CSARPGTPTDTQYF. In nucleotides, the CDR3 is TGCAGTGCTAGACCGGGAACCCCTACAGATACGCAGTATTTT.

This clonotype was seen more than once but under ten times. The rearrangement joins TRBV29-1 to TRBJ2-7; tentative D call: TRBD2 (6 bases). Germline CDR1 SQVTM, CDR2 ANQGSEA. The CDR3 spans 11 residues. Trimming took off 2 bases at V and 7 bases at J, with 9 bases between the two ends. In DNA form, the CDR3 reads TGCAGCGTTGAATTCAGCGGGGAGCAGTACTTC. This codes for CSVEFSGEQYF.

With respect to this clonotype: This could be a read error, since a much larger clone is one nucleotide away. V usage is TRBV15 and J usage is TRBJ2-7, with 9 bases identical to TRBD1. This CDR3 is built from 16 residues. Germline assignment: CDR1 LNHNV and CDR2 YYDKDF (reference sequence). DNA of the CDR3: TGTCCCACCAGCAGGGTCGTCGGGACAGGGACCTACGAGCAGTACTTC. This encodes CPTSRVVGTGTYEQYF.

V and J are TRBV10-3 and TRBJ1-5; 7 bases line up with TRBD1. The CDR3 has 15 residues. CDR1 is ENHRY and CDR2 is SYGVKD in the germline V gene. The V segment lost 4 bases and the J segment 0 bases; nucleotides outside the gene matches: 3. CDR3 bases: TGTGCCATCAGTGCGGGACAGAATAGCAATCAGCCCCAGCATTTT. This codes for CAISAGQNSNQPQHF.

This clonotype was detected ten times or more. V usage is TRBV20-1 and J usage is TRBJ2-5; D is unclear. Germline V gene data show CDR1 as DFQATT and CDR2 as SNEGSKA (reference sequence). Deletions cut 5 bases from V and 6 bases from J, with 13 bases between. The CDR3 loop spans 12 amino acids. CDR3 amino acids: CSAPFVGQTQYF. The CDR3 coding sequence is TGCAGTGCTCCCTTCGTTGGGCAGACCCAGTACTTC.

This sequence joins TRBV20-1 and TRBJ2-5, with 9 bases aligning to TRBD2. The CDR3 length is 13 residues. V trimming: 5 bases; J trimming: 3 bases; junction bases outside the gene matches: 4. The germline V gene has CDR1 DFQATT and CDR2 SNEGSKA (reference sequence). CDR3 sequence reads: CSAGRLAEETQYF. For the CDR3, the DNA is TGCAGTGCTGGGAGACTAGCGGAAGAGACCCAGTACTTC.

This clonotype was observed at least ten times. This rearrangement joins TRBV9 to TRBJ1-4, with D hard to call. Germline CDR1 SGDLS, CDR2 YYNGEE. Between the trimmed V and J ends, which lost 0 bases and 3 bases, there was a span of 9 bases. This CDR3 region has 15 residues. The CDR3 reads CASSVGSSANEKLFF. In DNA form, the CDR3 reads TGTGCCAGCAGCGTAGGGTCCTCGGCTAATGAAAAACTGTTTTTT.

This clonotype was seen only a few times. The rearrangement uses TRBV5-5 and TRBJ2-5, with 7 bases fitting TRBD1. This CDR3 is built from 15 residues. The germline gives CDR1 SGHKS, CDR2 YYEKEE (reference sequence). The J segment lost 0 bases and the V segment lost 3 bases, leaving 5 bases of the junction unmatched. The CDR3 protein is CASSWPGTDQETQYF. CDR3 bases: TGTGCCAGCAGCTGGCCCGGGACAGACCAAGAGACCCAGTACTTC.